This T cell receptor (beta chain) was sequenced in a study of blood T cell repertoires in COVID-19. At the level of the study: T cells, B-cell-depleted T cells, or PBMCs provided the cDNA or gDNA that served as material.

Trimming stripped 3 bases from V and 3 bases from J, with 14 bases between. Germline lookup yields CDR1 MNHEY and CDR2 SVGAGI. The CDR3 loop spans 15 amino acids. TCRdb's copy holds only in-frame clones and misses some; the assay was immunoSEQ multiplex PCR. The repertoire includes about 480,000 clones, about 90% of them detected once, and under 2% sits in the top ten. Sequences were obtained from PBMCs or T cells enriched from blood (not recorded which). The chain joins TRBV6-5 to TRBJ1-1; TRBD1 is a possible D gene (5 bases). The TCR sequence derives from a woman under 30 with acute COVID-19. As DNA, the CDR3 is TGTGCCAGCAGTTATGCCGGGGCGGGGGACACTGAAGCTTTCTTT. This translates into CASSYAGAGDTEAFF.